Following are 13 T cell receptor beta chains from one sample sequenced in a study of vaccination effects on CD4 cells after COVID-19. With approximately 10 days of culture completed, CD4+ T cells were isolated. Everyone in the study got two shots of either the BNT162b2 or mRNA-1273 vaccine. The assay was immunoSEQ multiplex PCR, and TCRdb's table has in-frame clones only and misses some. The sample has tens of thousands of clones; approximately 79% are singletons. Which antigens these TCRs recognize remains unknown. The input for sequencing was CD4+ T cells from PBMCs cultured without peptide, taken after COVID-19 vaccination. The receptors were gathered from a human donor who received a COVID-19 vaccine.

This clone was counted only a few times. This chain links TRBV7-9 with TRBJ1-1, with D uncertain. V lost 1 base and J 5 bases, leaving 5 bases between the germline ends. Germline assignment: CDR1 SEHNR and CDR2 FQNEAQ (reference sequence). This CDR3 comprises 12 residues. The CDR3 DNA follows: TGTGCCAGCAGCTTAGAGCAGACTGAAGCTTTCTTT. It yields the protein CASSLEQTEAFF.

The CDR3 protein is CSVRTGIANYGYTF. CDR3 nucleotides: TGCAGCGTGCGAACAGGCATAGCTAACTATGGCTACACCTTC. The rearrangement links TRBV29-1 to TRBJ1-2, with D possibly being TRBD1 (5 bases). This CDR3 is 14 amino acids long. Trimming cost V 6 bases and J 0 bases, with 14 bases left between them. Looked up from germline, CDR1 is SQVTM and CDR2 is ANQGSEA.

The chain has TRBV5-1 and TRBJ2-3, with 13 bases lining up with TRBD2. V was pared by 3 bases and J by 0 bases, with 7 bases of the junction left unmatched. The CDR3 consists of 18 residues. Germline lookup yields CDR1 SGHRS and CDR2 YFSETQ. The CDR3 reads CASSSPMGLAGSTDTQYF. CDR3 coding DNA: TGCGCCAGCAGCTCCCCGATGGGACTAGCGGGAAGCACAGATACGCAGTATTTT.

The rearrangement uses TRBV5-1 and TRBJ2-2, with D possibly TRBD2 on 6 matching bases. Trimming left V 7 bases short and J 0 bases short, with 10 bases between. Germline loops: CDR1 SGHRS, CDR2 YFSETQ. The CDR3 has 14 residues. CDR3: CASEGLPNTGELFF. In DNA, the CDR3 is TGCGCCAGCGAGGGACTTCCGAACACCGGGGAGCTGTTTTTT.

V usage is TRBV24-1 and J usage is TRBJ2-3, with D perhaps TRBD1 (5 bases). Deletions cut 8 bases from V and 4 bases from J, with 12 bases between. The CDR3 contains 13 residues. Germline CDR1 and CDR2: KGHDR and SFDVKD. The CDR3 sequence: CATMQGWADTQYF. In nucleotides, the CDR3 is TGTGCCACCATGCAGGGATGGGCAGATACGCAGTATTTT.

Notes on this clone: At one end, the junction sequence differs from germline, possibly due to a read error. This chain links TRBV3-1 (or the pseudogene TRBV3-2) with TRBJ2-3, with TRBD2 matching over 11 bases. The CDR3 runs 14 residues. Looked up from germline, CDR1 is LGHDT and CDR2 is YNNKEL (reference sequence). CDR3 sequence: CASNHGVGTSGRSF. CDR3 nucleotide sequence: TGTGCCAGCAACCATGGGGTGGGAACTAGCGGGAGAAGTTTT.

The chain joins TRBV21-1 to TRBJ2-7; no check of the table's D call, TRBD2, against the DNA was made. TRBV21-1 is tagged as a pseudogene. The CDR3 is 14 amino acids. CDR3 sequence reads: CASSKEGGAYEQYV. The CDR3 coding sequence is TGTGCCAGCAGCAAAGAAGGGGGGGCCTACGAGCAGTACGTC.

The genes are TRBV7-2 and TRBJ2-3; 12 bases are shared with TRBD2. The V gene end was trimmed by 5 bases and the J gene end by 3 bases; junction bases not matched to a gene: 3. The CDR3 is 15 amino acids. Per the germline V gene, CDR1 is SGHTA and CDR2 is FQGNSA. DNA for the CDR3: TGTGCCAGCAGCAGGACTAGCGGGGAGACAGATACGCAGTATTTT. Translation: CASSRTSGETDTQYF.

The chain recombines TRBV5-8 with TRBJ1-5; weak D call: TRBD1 (5 bases). The CDR3 consists of 15 residues. V was clipped by 7 bases and J by 0 bases, with 14 bases between them. Germline CDR1 reads SGHTS; CDR2 reads YDEGEE. CDR3 nucleotides: TGTGCCAGCGGAGCCGAGGGGTATAGCAATCAGCCCCAGCATTTT. As protein: CASGAEGYSNQPQHF.

The J gene is TRBJ1-2, the V gene TRBV4-1, with D perhaps matching TRBD1 (5 bases). V lost 1 base to trimming and J lost 0 bases, with 15 bases between them. The CDR3 is made up of 17 amino acids. Germline lookup yields CDR1 MGHRA and CDR2 YSYEKL. CDR3 bases: TGCGCCAGCAGCCAAGGACTCCGGGGGATAGCTAACTATGGCTACACCTTC. Protein product: CASSQGLRGIANYGYTF.

The chain employs TRBV19 and TRBJ1-1; D may be TRBD1 (6 bases). The CDR3 contains 15 residues. Germline V gene data show CDR1 as LNHDA and CDR2 as SQIVND (reference sequence). The ends were cut back, 8 bases at V and 0 bases at J, with 16 bases in the middle. CDR3 DNA sequence: TGTGCCAGTCAGGGGCCGGCAGCCATGAACACTGAAGCTTTCTTT. Translated, it gives CASQGPAAMNTEAFF. Using reference TRBV19 and TRBJ1-1 for the parts outside the CDR3, the full variable domain is DGGITQSPKYLFRKEGQNVTLSCEQNLNHDAMYWYRQDPGQGLRLIYYSQIVNDFQKGDIAEGYSVSREKKESFPLTVTSAQKNPTAFYLCASQGPAAMNTEAFFGQGTRLTVV.

The gene calls are TRBV10-3 and TRBJ2-3, with 14 bases that match TRBD2. V lost 2 bases, J lost 1 base, and 5 bases stayed unmatched. This CDR3 has 18 amino acids. Germline V gives CDR1 ENHRY, CDR2 SYGVKD. The CDR3 bases are TGTGCCATCAGTGAGCCTCTGGGACTAGCGGGGGGCACAGATACGCAGTATTTT. It codes for CAISEPLGLAGGTDTQYF.

The V call is TRBV6-6, the J call TRBJ1-1; D call uncertain. Germline V gene sequence: CDR1 MNHNY, CDR2 SVGAGI (reference sequence). V lost 2 bases and J lost 1, with 14 bases in between. The CDR3 has 16 amino acids. The chain's CDR3 is CASSYEFPTGNTEAFF. The CDR3, as DNA: TGTGCCAGCAGTTACGAGTTCCCTACGGGGAACACTGAAGCTTTCTTT.